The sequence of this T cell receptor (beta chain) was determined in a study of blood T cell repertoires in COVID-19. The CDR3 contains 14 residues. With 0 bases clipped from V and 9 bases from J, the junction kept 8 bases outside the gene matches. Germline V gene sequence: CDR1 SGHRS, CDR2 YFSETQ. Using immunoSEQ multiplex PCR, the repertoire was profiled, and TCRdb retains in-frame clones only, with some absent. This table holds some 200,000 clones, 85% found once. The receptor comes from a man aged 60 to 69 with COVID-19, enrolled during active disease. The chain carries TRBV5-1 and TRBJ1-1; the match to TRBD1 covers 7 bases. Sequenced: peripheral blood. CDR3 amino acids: CASSLESDRAKAFF. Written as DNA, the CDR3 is TGCGCCAGCAGCTTGGAAAGTGACAGGGCAAAAGCTTTCTTT. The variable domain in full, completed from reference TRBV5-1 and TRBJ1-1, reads KAGVTQTPRYLIKTRGQQVTLSCSPISGHRSVSWYQQTPGQGLQFLFEYFSETQRNKGNFPGRFSGRQFSNSRSEMNVSTLELGDSALYLCASSLESDRAKAFFGQGTRLTVV.